A single sample is the source of the 12 T cell receptor beta chains below, sequenced in a study of T cell responses to AZD1222 COVID-19 vaccine. Sequencing was performed with immunoSEQ multiplex PCR; in TCRdb, only in-frame clones are kept and a portion is missing. Counted here are 190,000 or so clones, roughly 90% occurring once; the ten biggest clones make up approximately 3.7%. Here the sequenced sample was peripheral blood, taken 28 days after the second AZD1222 dose. These receptors were obtained from an adult who received the AZD1222 COVID-19 vaccine.

This sequence joins TRBV7-8 and TRBJ2-3, with D maybe TRBD2 (7 bases). This CDR3 has 15 residues. The V end lost 5 bases, the J end lost 13 bases, and 25 bases lay between the germline ends. Germline V CDR1 and CDR2: SGHVS, FQNEAQ. The CDR3 coding sequence is TGTGCCAGCAGCCCTCTAGCGGCGCGAGGGGGAAGGGAGTATTTT. Residues: CASSPLAARGGREYF.

This clone was picked up a small number of times. V and J are TRBV30 and TRBJ1-1, with D perhaps TRBD1 (5 bases). V was pared by 3 bases and J by 1 base, with 12 bases between. Germline assignment: CDR1 GTSNPN and CDR2 SVGIG (reference sequence). CDR3 length: 14 residues. This CDR3 is CAWRGGKGNTEAFF. Here the CDR3 DNA reads TGTGCCTGGAGGGGGGGGAAGGGGAACACTGAAGCTTTCTTT.

The chain couples TRBV30 to TRBJ2-1; 7 bases align to TRBD2. Per germline, CDR1 GTSNPN and CDR2 SVGIG (reference sequence). V shed 2 bases, J shed 0 bases, and the junction held 1 base outside the gene matches. The CDR3 runs to 14 residues. DNA for the CDR3: TGTGCCTGGAGTCCGGGGGGCTCCTACAATGAGCAGTTCTTC. Protein sequence: CAWSPGGSYNEQFF. Full variable domain (rest looked up from reference TRBV30 and TRBJ2-1): SQTIHQWPATLVQPVGSPLSLECTVEGTSNPNLYWYRQAAGRGLQLLFYSVGIGQISSEVPQNLSASRPQDRQFILSSKKLLLSDSGFYLCAWSPGGSYNEQFFGPGTRLTVL.

This clone turned up a few times. CDR3 protein: CASSLAPATYEQYF. The CDR3 region has the DNA TGTGCCAGCAGTTTGGCTCCAGCCACGTACGAGCAGTACTTC. The chain combines TRBV28 with TRBJ2-7, with unresolved D. Germline V gene lookup returns CDR1 MDHEN and CDR2 SYDVKM. The CDR3 extends over 14 amino acids. V lost 3 bases and J lost 4, with 13 bases in between.

The chain recombines TRBV28 with TRBJ1-5; D is possibly TRBD1 (6 bases). Trimming removed 2 bases from V and 4 bases from J, with 12 bases in between. This CDR3 has 15 residues. Germline loops: CDR1 MDHEN, CDR2 SYDVKM. The CDR3 sequence: CASSLGGGGNQPQHF. CDR3 sequence (DNA): TGTGCCAGCAGTTTAGGGGGCGGGGGGAATCAGCCCCAGCATTTT.

The V gene is TRBV7-9, the J gene TRBJ1-1; D possibly corresponds to TRBD1 (6 bases). Trimming pared 2 bases from V and 1 base from J, leaving 17 bases between. This CDR3 has 17 amino acids. Per germline, CDR1 SEHNR and CDR2 FQNEAQ (reference sequence). The CDR3 DNA reads as TGTGCCAGCAGCTTACAGGCTTTGACAGGAGGGAACACTGAAGCTTTCTTT. Its translation: CASSLQALTGGNTEAFF.

This chain connects TRBV18 to TRBJ2-3; TRBD1 or TRBD2 may be the D gene (5 bases each). In germline, CDR1 is KGHSH, CDR2 LQKENI. V lost 6 bases and J lost 0, with 10 bases in between. The CDR3 totals 14 residues. The CDR3 DNA reads as TGTGCCAGCTCTTGGGACCGTAGCACAGATACGCAGTATTTT. This translates into CASSWDRSTDTQYF.

The chain combines TRBV29-1 with TRBJ1-2; D is perhaps TRBD1 (5 bases). Germline V lookup: CDR1 SQVTM, CDR2 ANQGSEA. V was trimmed by 1 base and J by 4 bases, leaving 13 bases between them. This CDR3 spans 14 amino acids. CDR3 nucleotide sequence: TGCAGCGTTGAAGGGCGCCAGGGCCCCTATGGCTACACCTTC. Translated, it gives CSVEGRQGPYGYTF. Drawing the rest from reference TRBV29-1 and TRBJ1-2, the complete variable domain is SAVISQKPSRDICQRGTSLTIQCQVDSQVTMMFWYRQQPGQSLTLIATANQGSEATYESGFVIDKFPISRPNLTFSTLTVSNMSPEDSSIYLCSVEGRQGPYGYTFGSGTRLTVV.

There are a few counts of this clone. The chain links TRBV5-1 to TRBJ2-7; 8 bases match TRBD2. This CDR3 has 14 amino acids. Germline CDR1 and CDR2: SGHRS and YFSETQ. J gave up 3 bases and V 4 bases, and 6 bases lay outside the gene matches. DNA of the CDR3: TGCGCCAGCAGCCCTGTAGCGGGGTACTACGAGCAGTACTTC. Residues: CASSPVAGYYEQYF.

The chain carries TRBV20-1 and TRBJ2-5, with 7 bases that match TRBD1. CDR1 is DFQATT and CDR2 is SNEGSKA in the germline V gene (reference sequence). This CDR3 spans 11 amino acids. V lost 5 bases and J lost 9; bases outside the gene matches: 6. This CDR3 reads CSAPGQGAQYF. The CDR3, as DNA: TGCAGTGCTCCGGGCCAGGGGGCCCAGTACTTC.

The chain combines TRBV4-1 with TRBJ1-6; 7 nucleotides match TRBD1. CDR1 MGHRA and CDR2 YSYEKL come from the germline V gene. With 4 bases clipped from V and 6 bases from J, the junction kept 15 bases outside the gene matches. The CDR3 runs to 18 residues. CDR3: CASSPAPTGARGNSPLHF. Written as DNA, the CDR3 is TGCGCCAGCAGCCCTGCCCCTACAGGGGCAAGGGGTAATTCACCCCTCCACTTT.

The chain has TRBV7-2 and TRBJ1-5; D is uncertain. The V gene's germline CDR1 is SGHTA and CDR2 FQGNSA. Trimming took off 5 bases at V and 2 bases at J, with 10 bases between the two ends. The CDR3 extends over 14 amino acids. The CDR3 here is CASSPGRGNQPQHF. In nucleotides, the CDR3 is TGTGCCAGCAGCCCAGGACGTGGCAATCAGCCCCAGCATTTT.